What follows are 15 T cell receptor beta chains derived from one specimen sequenced in a study of CD8+ T cells in alopecia areata. Treatment of the sample: oral pan-JAK inhibitor, 5-10 mg twice daily. Reverse transcription of extracted RNA yielded cDNA, which provided the sequencing template. Clones were read by immunoSEQ multiplex PCR, and TCRdb kept only the in-frame ones, dropping some. The repertoire includes more than 200,000 clones, approximately 40% of them detected once, and 2% to 3% sits in the top ten. The sequenced sample was CD4+ T cells sorted from blood, obtained at approximately week 39, from a patient treated with tofacitinib. The receptors were sampled from a human donor with alopecia areata.

J is TRBJ2-5 and V is TRBV7-2; D unclear. From germline, CDR1 is SGHTA and CDR2 FQGNSA. Trimming removed 8 bases at V and 5 bases at J, with 15 bases between. CDR3 length equals 13 residues. The CDR3 protein is CASSPGVGETQYF. The CDR3, as DNA: TGTGCCAGCTCTCCTGGAGTGGGGGAGACCCAGTACTTC.

As for this clone: A much larger clonotype is one base distant, so this may be a read error. This CDR3 is also generated by other DNA sequences in the sample. V is TRBV7-2 and J is TRBJ2-7, with D unresolved. Trimming removed 1 base at V and 0 bases at J, with 4 bases between. The germline V gene encodes CDR1 SGHTA and CDR2 FQGNSA. CDR3 length: 13 residues. The DNA of the CDR3 is TGTGCCAGCAGCTTAGAGAGCTCCTACGAGCAGTACTTC. Amino acids: CASSLESSYEQYF. The full variable domain, completed using reference TRBV7-2 and TRBJ2-7, is GAGVSQSPSNKVTEKGKDVELRCDPISGHTALYWYRQSLGQGLEFLIYFQGNSAPDKSGLPSDRFSAERTGGSVSTLTIQRTQQEDSAVYLCASSLESSYEQYFGPGTRLTVT.

CDR3 nucleotides: TGTGCCAGCAGGGACGTCAATGAGCAGTTCTTC. Encoded protein: CASRDVNEQFF. This chain uses TRBV6-1 with TRBJ2-1; D uncertain. V was trimmed by 6 bases and J by 6 bases, leaving 6 bases between them. The CDR3 is made up of 11 amino acids. The germline gives CDR1 MNHNS, CDR2 SASEGT.

The chain carries TRBV28 and TRBJ2-7, with D perhaps assigned TRBD1 or TRBD2 (5 bases each). This CDR3 comprises 15 residues. Germline-derived CDR1 and CDR2 are MDHEN and SYDVKM. Deletions cut 5 bases from V and 1 base from J, with 15 bases between. Here the CDR3 reads CASSQPRGGSYEQYF. The CDR3 nucleotides read TGTGCCAGCAGTCAACCTCGGGGCGGGTCCTACGAGCAGTACTTC.

The CDR3 spells CASSQETSLPREQFF. The DNA of the CDR3 is TGCGCCAGCAGCCAAGAAACTAGCCTCCCGCGTGAGCAGTTCTTC. The rearrangement uses TRBV4-1 and TRBJ2-1, with D perhaps matching TRBD2 (6 bases). The CDR3 sequence is 15 residues long. Germline values: CDR1 MGHRA, CDR2 YSYEKL. Trimming shortened V by 0 bases and J by 9 bases, and 15 bases separated the two germline ends.

The CDR3 nucleotides read TGCGCCAGCAGCCTCCGACTAGCGGGAGTAGCTGTGGCCTACGAGCAGTACTTC. Translated, it gives CASSLRLAGVAVAYEQYF. V gene TRBV4-1 combines with J gene TRBJ2-7; 12 bases fit TRBD2. Germline V gene lookup returns CDR1 MGHRA and CDR2 YSYEKL. This CDR3 has 18 amino acids. The trim removed 4 bases at V and 2 bases at J, leaving 12 bases unmatched.

The chain recombines TRBV5-1 with TRBJ2-2; no definite D call. This CDR3 has 14 residues. CDR1 is SGHRS, CDR2 YFSETQ, per germline. V lost 0 bases and J lost 4, with 7 bases in between. DNA of the CDR3: TGCGCCAGCAGCTTGGAGACAAGCACCGGGGAGCTGTTTTTT. It translates to CASSLETSTGELFF.

The V and J genes are TRBV6-5 and TRBJ2-7, with D unresolved. Trimming took off 2 bases at V and 0 bases at J, with 14 bases between the two ends. CDR3 length: 16 residues. Germline CDR1 is MNHEY and CDR2 is SVGAGI. Written as DNA, the CDR3 is TGTGCCAGCAGTTACGGAAGGGCCCCCACCTCCTACGAGCAGTACTTC. Protein sequence: CASSYGRAPTSYEQYF.

This chain links TRBV28 with TRBJ1-3; no clear D. Germline CDR1 and CDR2: MDHEN and SYDVKM. The CDR3 has 16 residues. V lost 4 bases and J lost 0, with 13 bases in between. The CDR3 loop is CASSSPGLSSGNTIYF. CDR3 in DNA: TGTGCCAGCAGTTCCCCGGGCCTTTCCTCTGGAAACACCATATATTTT.

With respect to this clone: Other DNA variants within this sample encode the same CDR3. The V call is TRBV5-1, the J call TRBJ1-1; D might be TRBD1 (5 bases). Per the germline V gene, CDR1 is SGHRS and CDR2 is YFSETQ. The CDR3 spans 14 residues. Trimming shortened V by 2 bases and J by 0 bases, and 8 bases separated the two germline ends. Here the CDR3 reads CASSLDSLNTEAFF. The CDR3 DNA reads TGCGCCAGCAGCTTAGACAGCTTGAACACTGAAGCTTTCTTT.

This CDR3 reads CASSEGLAGIGTDTQYF. CDR3 nucleotides: TGCGCCAGCAGCGAGGGACTAGCGGGGATAGGCACAGATACGCAGTATTTT. This chain connects TRBV5-1 to TRBJ2-3; 13 nucleotides line up with TRBD2. The CDR3 totals 17 residues. V dropped 4 bases and J dropped 1; count of bases not matched to a gene: 6. Germline V gene lookup returns CDR1 SGHRS and CDR2 YFSETQ.

The chain has TRBV7-9 and TRBJ2-3; D may be TRBD2 (6 bases). The germline V gene encodes CDR1 SEHNR and CDR2 FQNEAQ (reference sequence). The CDR3 loop spans 16 amino acids. Trimming left V 0 bases short and J 0 bases short, with 10 bases between. Here the CDR3 DNA reads TGTGCCAGCAGCTTAGCCGGGCTAGCGAGCACAGATACGCAGTATTTT. Encoded protein: CASSLAGLASTDTQYF.

This clone came up many times. This chain connects TRBV7-2 to TRBJ1-5, with 7 bases aligning to TRBD1. V gave up 5 bases and J gave up 4 bases; unmatched junction bases: 5. The CDR3 has 14 residues. From germline, CDR1 is SGHTA and CDR2 FQGNSA. CDR3 sequence: CASSPRQGNQPQHF. The CDR3 nucleotides are TGTGCCAGCAGCCCTCGACAGGGAAATCAGCCCCAGCATTTT.

The chain links TRBV18 to TRBJ2-4; 7 nucleotides line up with TRBD1. The CDR3 extends over 20 amino acids. Germline V lookup: CDR1 KGHSH, CDR2 LQKENI. With 6 bases clipped from V and 0 bases from J, the junction kept 20 bases outside the gene matches. CDR3 nucleotide sequence: TGTGCCAGCTCCCCAATCGTGACAGGGAAGGAGGTGGCAGCCAAAAACATTCAGTACTTC. Its protein is CASSPIVTGKEVAAKNIQYF.

This clone was found a few times. This sequence joins TRBV19 and TRBJ2-7; no clear D gene. Trimming removed 2 bases from V and 0 bases from J, with 8 bases in between. From germline, CDR1 is LNHDA and CDR2 SQIVND (reference sequence). CDR3 length: 14 residues. The CDR3 region is CASSIRASSYEQYF. The DNA for the CDR3 is TGTGCCAGTAGTATACGGGCTAGCTCCTACGAGCAGTACTTC.